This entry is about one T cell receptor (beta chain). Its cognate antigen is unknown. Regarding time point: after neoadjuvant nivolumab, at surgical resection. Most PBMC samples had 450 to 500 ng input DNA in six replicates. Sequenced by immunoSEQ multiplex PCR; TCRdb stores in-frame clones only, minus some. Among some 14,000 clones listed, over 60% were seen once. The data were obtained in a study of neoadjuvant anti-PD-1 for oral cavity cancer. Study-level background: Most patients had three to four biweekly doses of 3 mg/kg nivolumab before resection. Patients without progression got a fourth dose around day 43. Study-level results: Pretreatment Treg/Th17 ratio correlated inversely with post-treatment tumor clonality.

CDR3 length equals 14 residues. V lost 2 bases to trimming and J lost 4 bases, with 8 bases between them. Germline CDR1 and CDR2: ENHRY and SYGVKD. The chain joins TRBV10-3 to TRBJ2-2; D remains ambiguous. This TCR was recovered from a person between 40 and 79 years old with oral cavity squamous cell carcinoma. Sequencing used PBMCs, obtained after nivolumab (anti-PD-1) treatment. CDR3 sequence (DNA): TGTGCCATCAGTGAGGGAAGGTTCACCGGGGAGCTGTTTTTT. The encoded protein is CAISEGRFTGELFF.